This section outlines one T cell receptor (beta chain) sequence together with its context. Sequencing used immunoSEQ multiplex PCR; TCRdb keeps in-frame clones, though not all of them. The sample yields about 59,000 clones, around 87% seen once. This record comes from a study of control samples from healthy donors and cancer patients. The CDR3 extends over 13 amino acids. V was trimmed by 0 bases and J by 6 bases, leaving 8 bases between them. CDR1 and CDR2 (germline): MGHRA, YSYEKL. The receptor was derived from a woman aged 60-75 years with lung cancer. This rearrangement joins TRBV4-1 to TRBJ1-2; D ambiguous. The sequenced sample was PBMCs. The CDR3 sequence is CASSQDPTDGYTF. In DNA, the CDR3 is TGCGCCAGCAGCCAAGATCCAACCGATGGCTACACCTTC.